These 12 T cell receptor beta chains originate from one sample sequenced in a study of blood T cell repertoires in COVID-19. The protocol was immunoSEQ multiplex PCR, while the TCRdb copy is restricted to in-frame clones and leaves out a portion. This sample has about 250,000 clones, with over 65% found just once. Sequencing was performed on peripheral blood. The receptors come from an elderly woman with acute or convalescent COVID-19.

V gene TRBV5-1 combines with J gene TRBJ1-2; a possible D gene is TRBD1 (6 bases). Germline V gene data show CDR1 as SGHRS and CDR2 as YFSETQ. CDR3 length: 15 residues. V was clipped by 3 bases and J by 6 bases, with 18 bases between them. CDR3 residues: CASSSEGGVGDGYTF. CDR3 nucleotide sequence: TGCGCCAGCAGCTCCGAGGGGGGGGTTGGCGATGGCTACACCTTC.

The chain carries TRBV19 and TRBJ1-1, with a tentative D call TRBD1 (6 bases). With 2 bases removed from V and 3 bases from J, the gap between germline ends came to 7 bases. Germline V gene sequence: CDR1 LNHDA, CDR2 SQIVND (reference sequence). This CDR3 is built from 13 residues. CDR3 sequence reads: CASSIRGYTEAFF. Here the CDR3 DNA reads TGTGCCAGTAGTATAAGGGGGTACACTGAAGCTTTCTTT.

The rearrangement links TRBV11-2 to TRBJ1-1, with D perhaps matching TRBD1 (5 bases). Germline CDR1 is SGHAT and CDR2 is FQNNGV. The CDR3 sequence is 16 residues long. Deletions cut 1 base from V and 5 bases from J, with 17 bases between. CDR3 loop: CASSLVGGGVGTEAFF. DNA of the CDR3: TGTGCCAGCAGCTTAGTTGGGGGAGGGGTGGGAACTGAAGCTTTCTTT.

This clone appeared once. V usage is TRBV9 and J usage is TRBJ1-6; D remains unclear. CDR1 and CDR2 from the germline V gene are SGDLS and YYNGEE. There are 17 residues in the CDR3. V lost 0 bases, J lost 0 bases, and 10 bases lay in between. The CDR3 region is CASSVDIGSSYNSPLHF. CDR3 coding DNA: TGTGCCAGCAGCGTAGATATAGGGAGCTCCTATAATTCACCCCTCCACTTT. The full variable domain, its missing parts supplied by reference TRBV9 and TRBJ1-6, is DSGVTQTPKHLITATGQRVTLRCSPRSGDLSVYWYQQSLDQGLQFLIQYYNGEERAKGNILERFSAQQFPDLHSELNLSSLELGDSALYFCASSVDIGSSYNSPLHFGNGTRLTVT.

A single count supports this clone. The chain carries TRBV11-2 and TRBJ2-3; D perhaps matches TRBD2 (6 bases). The germline V and J ends were trimmed by 1 base and 0 bases, with 20 bases remaining between them. There are 19 residues in the CDR3. The germline V gene encodes CDR1 SGHAT and CDR2 FQNNGV. The CDR3 here is CASSLGLLLAGTSTDTQYF. DNA for the CDR3: TGTGCCAGCAGCTTAGGCCTTTTGTTGGCGGGAACTAGCACAGATACGCAGTATTTT.

V gene TRBV5-1 combines with J gene TRBJ2-1; the D is unclear. This CDR3 spans 14 amino acids. The V end lost 0 bases, the J end lost 4 bases, and 8 bases lay between the germline ends. The V gene's germline CDR1 is SGHRS and CDR2 YFSETQ. Here the CDR3 reads CASSLGGVYNEQFF. The CDR3 region has the DNA TGCGCCAGCAGCTTGGGCGGAGTTTACAATGAGCAGTTCTTC.

There are a few counts of this clone. The genes are TRBV11-2 and TRBJ1-2; 8 bases align to TRBD1. V was clipped by 2 bases and J by 8 bases; unmatched bases: 10. This CDR3 spans 15 amino acids. Germline lookup yields CDR1 SGHAT and CDR2 FQNNGV. The CDR3 reads CASSLQGAERSGYTF. CDR3 in DNA: TGTGCCAGCAGCTTACAGGGGGCTGAAAGAAGCGGCTACACCTTC.

V gene TRBV6-5 combines with J gene TRBJ1-2; D is possibly TRBD1 (5 bases). Trimming removed 5 bases at V and 5 bases at J, with 18 bases between. This CDR3 spans 15 amino acids. Looked up from germline, CDR1 is MNHEY and CDR2 is SVGAGI. CDR3 region: CASSHPRAGSYGYTF. For the CDR3, the DNA is TGTGCCAGCAGTCACCCCCGGGCAGGGTCTTATGGCTACACCTTC.

This clone was found a few times. V gene TRBV6-5 combines with J gene TRBJ2-2; possibly TRBD2 for D (5 bases). Germline loops: CDR1 MNHEY, CDR2 SVGAGI. The CDR3 length is 14 residues. V lost 8 bases, J lost 3 bases, and 13 bases lay in between. The DNA for the CDR3 is TGTGCCAGCCGAGGGTCGGGGTACACCGGGGAGCTGTTTTTT. As protein: CASRGSGYTGELFF.

The chain employs TRBV6-5 and TRBJ1-4; no firm D call. CDR1 and CDR2 from the germline V gene are MNHEY and SVGAGI. The CDR3 sequence is 12 residues long. Trimming took off 7 bases at V and 3 bases at J, with 6 bases between the two ends. CDR3 amino acids: CASTPANEKLFF. As DNA, the CDR3 is TGTGCCAGCACGCCAGCTAATGAAAAACTGTTTTTT.

The V call is TRBV5-1, the J call TRBJ2-1, with 13 bases lining up with TRBD2. V was clipped by 3 bases and J by 1 base; unmatched bases: 10. The CDR3 covers 19 residues. The germline gives CDR1 SGHRS, CDR2 YFSETQ. This CDR3 reads CASSYPGTSGTRSYNEQFF. As DNA, the CDR3 is TGCGCCAGCAGCTACCCCGGGACTAGCGGGACCAGGTCCTACAATGAGCAGTTCTTC.

The gene calls are TRBV19 and TRBJ1-2; unclear D gene. Germline V gives CDR1 LNHDA, CDR2 SQIVND (reference sequence). The CDR3 is 13 residues long. Trimming took off 10 bases at V and 3 bases at J, with 15 bases between the two ends. The CDR3 DNA reads as TGTGCCACGGCCCGAGACTCGGACTATGGCTACACCTTC. As protein: CATARDSDYGYTF.